This T cell receptor (beta chain) was recorded in a study of shared clonotypes between healthy human individuals (dated by TCRdb to about 2020). About the study as a whole: Three men and a couple of women, aged 18 to 49 years, made up the cohort. Libraries were prepared and TCR repertoires were sequenced by different laboratories using diverse techniques, in order to increase sequencing depth and limit assay-specific biases. The study deeply sequenced blood TCR repertoires of several healthy adults to estimate repertoire size and the extent of clonotype sharing between individuals. Each donor's leukapheresis produced roughly between roughly 0.94 and 9.5 billion PBMCs. For each donor, CD4 naive and CD4 memory were each run on three plates, CD8 naive on two plates, and CD8 memory on one plate.

TCR CDR3 regions were amplified from genomic DNA by multiplex PCR using the deep immunoSEQ assay. Extracted genomic DNA from each cell subset was distributed evenly across all wells of several immunoSEQ 96-well plates, and each plate was treated as a replicate. For sorted subsets, each replicate PCR was loaded with 200 to 250 ng genomic DNA, equivalent to 25,000 to 35,000 T cell genomes. The purified libraries were quantified using a Qubit 3.0 fluorometer, sized with a Bioanalyzer 2100, and then quantified again using the KAPA Library Quantification kit. Every immunoSEQ 96-well plate was sequenced on a dedicated single-read 150-cycle Illumina NextSeq 550 flow cell. Per the authors' processing: Because the immunoSEQ output included only junctional sequences and no quality scores, the filtering could not be the same as the filtering used for full-length reads. Sequences were annotated with PyIR, a Python wrapper for IgBLAST v1.9, using IMGT germline references to assign V/J genes and CDR3. Reads with weak V/J assignments (E-value above 1e-6), missing CDR3, stop codons, out-of-frame junctions, or ambiguous translated residues were removed. V3J clonotypes were defined by identical inferred V gene, J gene, and CDR3 amino acid sequence. To compute the percentage overlap between repertoires, the number of shared unique clonotypes was divided by the size of the smaller repertoire. Three approaches were used to assess repertoire richness: RTK rarefaction, the Chao1 estimator, and Recon v2.1 estimates of unobserved clonotypes. Generation probabilities for all TCRbeta clonotypes obtained by the gDNA method from several donors were computed using OLGA. The table was pulled from immuneACCESS by TCRdb, which kept in-frame rearrangements only. Such tables lose some clones; where checked, under half of the loss comes from unresolved V genes, and the rest has no known cause. The D gene and trimming were derived from the DNA, and the V and J assignments and clone size from that table. A total of around 1,000,000 clones appear in this sample, about 80% of them only once. Of the sample, roughly 0.9% falls within the top ten clones.

Trimming accounts for 5 bases at V and 3 bases at J, while the number of junction bases matched to no gene is 15. Spanning cysteine to phenylalanine, the CDR3 consists of 19 amino acids. The CDR3 DNA has 57 bases and is translated from base 1. CDR1 and CDR2 (SNHLY, FYNNEI) derive from the germline V gene. As concerns this clone: What antigen it recognizes has not been identified. No base quality information exists; no much larger clone differs at one position.

Paper-wide results and their limitations: Sampling was restricted to blood, and TCR repertoires in tissues likely differ from the TCR repertoires found in blood. Rarefaction of sorted-subset datasets indicated incomplete sequencing despite the large sequencing depth. When a handful of donors were compared, the shared fraction of clonotypes was about 5% for naive CD4, less than 4% for naive CD8, 2.3% for memory CD4, and 0.35% to 0.4% for memory CD8. Compared with non-shared clonotypes, clonotypes shared by all four sorted-subset donors had higher generation probabilities. Estimated clonotype richness was generally larger for naive than for memory subsets. Pairwise subsampling led to the expectation that sequencing depth would affect the degree of clonotype sharing among donors. The genetic and exposure-history diversity represented was limited by the small number of donors.

Donors were healthy HIV-negative adults with no recently reported acute infections or vaccinations. Only Caucasian adults living in Nashville, Tennessee, USA were represented among the donors. CD4+ T cells were enriched through magnetic negative selection, after which naive cells were positively selected on CD45RA and the remaining negative fraction served as the memory subset. Blood was obtained by leukapheresis, after which PBMCs were separated by Ficoll-Histopaque density gradient centrifugation and cryopreserved in liquid nitrogen vapor phase. Purity and quantity of every magnetically sorted T cell population were checked by analytical flow cytometry. From each sorted fraction, genomic DNA was isolated and quantified by UV absorbance on a Nanodrop 2000c.

This TCR came from a man aged 18 to 35 in good health. Some clones in this sample may be carry-over from other donors' samples. The sample taken for sequencing was memory CD4+ T cells from PBMCs. The cell subset or site tag for this specimen amounts to: CD45RA-negative fraction. The rearranged segments are TRBV2 and TRBJ2-2; 10 nucleotides in the junction match TRBD1. CDR3 loop: CASSKSLSPGQGYTGELFF. Here is the DNA: TGTGCCAGCAGTAAAAGCCTATCTCCGGGACAGGGGTACACCGGGGAGCTGTTTTTT.